The next 2 T cell receptor beta chains were all read from a single sample in a study of PD-1 blockade in classical Hodgkin lymphoma. Profiled with immunoSEQ multiplex PCR; TCRdb holds only in-frame clones, not every one. The sample yields about 24,000 clones, about 80% seen once. Patients all relapsed after autologous stem cell transplantation, and there was variation in brentuximab vedotin exposure. Material: peripheral blood mononuclear cells (PBMCs), obtained before the second cycle of nivolumab. The receptors come from a human donor with classical Hodgkin lymphoma.

This clone was counted between two and nine times. The chain has TRBV2 and TRBJ1-1; D is uncertain. Germline CDR1 SNHLY, CDR2 FYNNEI. Trimming removed 6 bases at V and 6 bases at J, with 14 bases between. This CDR3 has 13 amino acids. The CDR3 region has the DNA TGTGCCAGCAGCGCGGAGATCCGCGCTGAAGCTTTCTTT. Protein: CASSAEIRAEAFF.

V is TRBV7-9 and J is TRBJ1-1, with D possibly matching TRBD1 (5 bases). The germline V gene encodes CDR1 SEHNR and CDR2 FQNEAQ (reference sequence). Trimming took 5 bases from V and 1 from J, leaving 11 bases between them. The length of the CDR3 is 14 residues. CDR3 nucleotide sequence: TGTGCCAGCAGCACCTCCAGGGAGAACACTGAAGCTTTCTTT. It translates to CASSTSRENTEAFF.